A selection of T cell receptor beta chains follows, all from one sample in a study of blood T cell repertoires in COVID-19. Some clones are missing from TCRdb's copy, which holds only in-frame ones; the method was immunoSEQ multiplex PCR. This sample yields some 100,000 clones, of which 90% are seen a single time; 5% to 5.5% belongs to the top ten. The sample consisted of peripheral blood. The source of these receptors is a man aged 45-65 years with acute or convalescent COVID-19. The CDR3 runs from the conserved cysteine through the conserved F or W. Each record gives: clone size, D gene, V gene, CDR3 length, J gene, CDR3 protein, CDR3 DNA. The D gene is left open where the match is weak. Size is stated for part of the rows, as once, few or many counts, or as a class when the clone is expanded.

clone size: .; D gene: TRBD1; V gene: TRBV28; CDR3 length: 15; J gene: TRBJ2-1; CDR3 protein: CASRGQGRLYNEQFF; CDR3 DNA: TGTGCCAGCAGGGGACAGGGGAGGTTGTACAATGAGCAGTTCTTC
clone size: .; D gene: .; V gene: TRBV27; CDR3 length: 15; J gene: TRBJ1-3; CDR3 protein: CASSPTDSSGNTIYF; CDR3 DNA: TGTGCCAGCAGCCCCACCGACAGCTCTGGAAACACCATATATTTT
clone size: .; D gene: TRBD2; V gene: TRBV25-1; CDR3 length: 15; J gene: TRBJ2-7; CDR3 protein: CASTKGPSGSYEQYF; CDR3 DNA: TGTGCCAGCACAAAGGGGCCTAGCGGGTCCTACGAGCAGTACTTC
clone size: .; D gene: TRBD1; V gene: TRBV30; CDR3 length: 17; J gene: TRBJ1-6; CDR3 protein: CAWSLQTGHFYNSPLHF; CDR3 DNA: TGTGCCTGGAGTCTTCAGACAGGGCATTTCTATAATTCACCCCTCCACTTT
clone size: .; D gene: TRBD2; V gene: TRBV4-1; CDR3 length: 16; J gene: TRBJ2-7; CDR3 protein: CASSQDSAILAEKQYF; CDR3 DNA: TGCGCCAGCAGCCAAGATTCGGCAATACTAGCGGAGAAGCAGTACTTC
clone size: .; D gene: .; V gene: TRBV2; CDR3 length: 18; J gene: TRBJ1-6; CDR3 protein: CASSERQVGRTYNSPLHF; CDR3 DNA: TGTGCCAGCAGTGAGAGGCAGGTCGGGAGGACCTATAATTCACCCCTCCACTTT
clone size: .; D gene: TRBD1; V gene: TRBV5-4; CDR3 length: 15; J gene: TRBJ2-1; CDR3 protein: CASSSPGQKRNEQFF; CDR3 DNA: TGTGCCAGCAGCTCTCCGGGACAGAAAAGGAATGAGCAGTTCTTC
clone size: .; D gene: .; V gene: TRBV12-3/TRBV12-4; CDR3 length: 13; J gene: TRBJ2-1; CDR3 protein: CASSLAQANEQFF; CDR3 DNA: TGTGCCAGCAGTTTAGCGCAGGCGAATGAGCAGTTCTTC
clone size: once; D gene: TRBD1; V gene: TRBV18; CDR3 length: 15; J gene: TRBJ2-7; CDR3 protein: CASSPTRDRGYEQYF; CDR3 DNA: TGTGCCAGCTCACCAACCCGGGACAGGGGTTACGAGCAGTACTTC
clone size: .; D gene: .; V gene: TRBV4-2; CDR3 length: 15; J gene: TRBJ1-1; CDR3 protein: CASSQGGPGFTEAFF; CDR3 DNA: TGTGCCAGCAGCCAAGGGGGCCCAGGGTTCACTGAAGCTTTCTTT
clone size: .; D gene: TRBD2; V gene: TRBV3-1/TRBV3-2; CDR3 length: 16; J gene: TRBJ2-5; CDR3 protein: CASSHRTSGRSETQYF; CDR3 DNA: TGTGCCAGCAGCCACCGGACTAGCGGGAGATCAGAGACCCAGTACTTC
clone size: .; D gene: TRBD2; V gene: TRBV7-9; CDR3 length: 18; J gene: TRBJ2-1; CDR3 protein: CASSSSDLADHSYNEQFF; CDR3 DNA: TGTGCCAGCAGCTCCTCAGATCTAGCGGACCACTCCTACAATGAGCAGTTCTTC
clone size: .; D gene: .; V gene: TRBV6-1; CDR3 length: 16; J gene: TRBJ2-7; CDR3 protein: CASSERGAHISYEQYF; CDR3 DNA: TGTGCCAGCAGTGAACGGGGGGCCCACATCTCCTACGAGCAGTACTTC
clone size: .; D gene: .; V gene: TRBV10-3; CDR3 length: 12; J gene: TRBJ2-7; CDR3 protein: CAISSRGASGLF; CDR3 DNA: TGTGCCATCTCCTCGAGGGGGGCTAGCGGCCTGTTC
clone size: .; D gene: .; V gene: TRBV3-1/TRBV3-2; CDR3 length: 12; J gene: TRBJ2-7; CDR3 protein: CASSQVPHEQYF; CDR3 DNA: TGTGCCAGCAGCCAAGTCCCTCACGAGCAGTACTTC
clone size: .; D gene: TRBD1; V gene: TRBV7-2; CDR3 length: 16; J gene: TRBJ1-2; CDR3 protein: CASSLASKGTGKGYTF; CDR3 DNA: TGTGCCAGCAGCTTAGCGTCCAAAGGGACAGGGAAAGGCTACACCTTC
clone size: once; D gene: .; V gene: TRBV2; CDR3 length: 11; J gene: TRBJ2-3; CDR3 protein: CASSGSYTQYF; CDR3 DNA: TGTGCCAGCAGTGGGAGTTATACGCAGTATTTT
clone size: .; D gene: TRBD1; V gene: TRBV5-5; CDR3 length: 14; J gene: TRBJ1-2; CDR3 protein: CASSYGQGEYGYTF; CDR3 DNA: TGTGCCAGCAGCTACGGACAGGGCGAATATGGCTACACCTTC
clone size: once; D gene: .; V gene: TRBV7-9; CDR3 length: 13; J gene: TRBJ1-5; CDR3 protein: CASSLDGIGIQHF; CDR3 DNA: TGTGCCAGCAGCTTAGATGGTATCGGTATTCAGCATTTT
clone size: .; D gene: .; V gene: TRBV14; CDR3 length: 15; J gene: TRBJ2-7; CDR3 protein: CASSPLAENSYEQYF; CDR3 DNA: TGTGCCAGCAGCCCGTTAGCGGAGAACTCCTACGAGCAGTACTTC
clone size: .; D gene: .; V gene: TRBV5-1; CDR3 length: 15; J gene: TRBJ2-2; CDR3 protein: CASSPQGASTGELFF; CDR3 DNA: TGCGCCAGCAGCCCACAAGGGGCAAGCACCGGGGAGCTGTTTTTT
clone size: .; D gene: TRBD1; V gene: TRBV9; CDR3 length: 15; J gene: TRBJ1-2; CDR3 protein: CASSVVGQGNYGYTF; CDR3 DNA: TGTGCCAGCAGCGTAGTGGGACAGGGGAACTATGGCTACACCTTC
clone size: once; D gene: .; V gene: TRBV7-9; CDR3 length: 18; J gene: TRBJ1-5; CDR3 protein: CASSLSRTGSEPNQPQHF; CDR3 DNA: TGTGCCAGCAGCTTATCCCGGACTGGCAGTGAACCCAATCAGCCCCAGCATTTT
clone size: .; D gene: .; V gene: TRBV9; CDR3 length: 16; J gene: TRBJ2-3; CDR3 protein: CASSVAAGPSTDTQYF; CDR3 DNA: TGTGCCAGCAGCGTAGCGGCAGGTCCTAGCACAGATACGCAGTATTTT